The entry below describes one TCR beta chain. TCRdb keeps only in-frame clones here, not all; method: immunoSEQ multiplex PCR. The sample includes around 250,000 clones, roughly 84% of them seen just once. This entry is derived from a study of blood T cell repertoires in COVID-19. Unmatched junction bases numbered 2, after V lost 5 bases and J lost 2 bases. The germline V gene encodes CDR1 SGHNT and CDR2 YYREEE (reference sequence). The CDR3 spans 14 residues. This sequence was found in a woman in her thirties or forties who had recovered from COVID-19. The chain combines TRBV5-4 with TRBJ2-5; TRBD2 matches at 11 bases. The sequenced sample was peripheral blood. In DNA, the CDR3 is TGTGCCAGCAGACTAGCGGGGGTTCAAGAGACCCAGTACTTC. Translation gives CASRLAGVQETQYF.